The rows below give T cell receptor beta chains drawn from one sample of a study of Graves' ophthalmopathy and Graves' hyperthyroidism. A single record per CDR3 protein comes from TCRdb applying MiXCR to the multiplex PCR reads. The sample holds some 350,000 distinct CDR3 sequences, about a sixth seen once. The sequenced sample was peripheral blood. Source of these receptors: an adult woman with stable Graves' hyperthyroidism. Each CDR3 is given with its conserved first and last residue. A D gene is named only where the DNA matches it firmly. Size is stated for part of the rows, as once, few or many counts, or as a class when the clone is expanded.

>TRBV2|many|TRBJ2-7|TRBD2
CASRFTSGRPYEQYF
TGTGCCAGCAGGTTCACTAGCGGGAGACCCTACGAGCAGTACTTC
>TRBV7-1|NA|TRBJ2-2|NA
CASSSFPLTHQGRNTGELFF
TGTGCCAGCAGCTCGTTTCCGCTGACTCACCAGGGTCGGAACACCGGGGAGCTGTTTTTT
>TRBV7-2|many|TRBJ1-5|NA
CASSPGRQGRQPQHF
TGTGCCAGCAGCCCGGGGCGTCAGGGGAGGCAGCCCCAGCATTTT
>TRBV6-5|many|TRBJ2-5|NA
CASSYSVGTATETQYF
TGTGCCAGCAGTTACTCTGTGGGTACGGCAACAGAGACCCAGTACTTC
>TRBV11-2|few|TRBJ2-3|NA
CASSLQGRAFATQYF
TGTGCCAGCAGCTTACAAGGCAGGGCATTCGCTACGCAGTATTTT
>TRBV6-1|many|TRBJ2-2|NA
CASTLSSQGANTGELFF
TGTGCCAGCACCTTATCCTCCCAGGGTGCAAACACCGGGGAGCTGTTTTTT
>TRBV20-1|many|TRBJ1-5|NA
CSARQAVGQPQHF
TGCAGTGCTAGGCAGGCCGTAGGGCAGCCCCAGCATTTT
>TRBV27|NA|TRBJ1-1|TRBD1
CASSFKRQGPMNTEAFF
TGTGCCAGCAGTTTCAAAAGACAGGGGCCCATGAACACTGAAGCTTTCTTT
>TRBV12-3/TRBV12-4|many|TRBJ2-5|NA
CASTKSGGDHETQYF
TGTGCCAGCACCAAATCGGGCGGAGACCACGAGACCCAGTACTTC
>TRBV5-1|few|TRBJ2-1|NA
CASSPTFGNEQFF
TGCGCCAGCAGCCCCACCTTTGGCAATGAGCAGTTCTTC
>TRBV11-2|many|TRBJ2-1|TRBD1
CASSRVSGQGQFF
TGTGCCAGCAGCCGAGTGTCTGGACAGGGACAGTTCTTC
>TRBV12-3/TRBV12-4|many|TRBJ1-1|NA
CASSPTGRTEAFF
TGTGCCAGCAGTCCTACAGGGAGGACTGAAGCTTTCTTT
>TRBV7-9|many|TRBJ1-2|TRBD1
CASSIGTGDGYTF
TGTGCCAGCAGCATAGGGACAGGGGACGGCTACACCTTC
>TRBV10-3|many|TRBJ2-2|TRBD2
CAISDVSGRAATGELFF
TGTGCCATCAGTGATGTTAGCGGGAGGGCCGCCACCGGGGAGCTGTTTTTT
>TRBV12-3/TRBV12-4|many|TRBJ1-3|TRBD1
CASSFGRQGLLKYGNTIYF
TGTGCCAGCAGTTTCGGTAGACAGGGCCTTCTGAAATATGGAAACACCATATATTTT
>TRBV12-3/TRBV12-4|many|TRBJ2-6|NA
CASSSRAGSSGANVLTF
TGTGCCAGCAGCTCACGCGCAGGGAGCTCTGGGGCCAACGTCCTGACTTTC
>TRBV5-1|many|TRBJ2-7|NA
CASSGHSGAYEQYF
TGCGCCAGCAGCGGTCATTCGGGTGCCTACGAGCAGTACTTC
>TRBV7-2|many|TRBJ1-1|NA
CASSLDHVNTEAFF
TGTGCCAGCAGCTTGGATCACGTCAACACTGAAGCTTTCTTT
>TRBV5-1|many|TRBJ2-7|NA
CASSSRTGSEQYF
TGCGCCAGCAGCTCTAGAACAGGATCCGAGCAGTACTTC
>TRBV28|many|TRBJ1-5|NA
CASSFPTQPQHF
TGTGCCAGCAGTTTTCCCACTCAACCCCAGCATTTT
>TRBV28|NA|TRBJ2-7|NA
CASRPQGGYEQYF
TGTGCCAGCAGGCCCCAGGGGGGGTACGAGCAGTACTTC
>TRBV2|many|TRBJ2-5|NA
CASEGQTPETQYF
TGTGCCAGCGAGGGTCAGACACCAGAGACCCAGTACTTC
>TRBV9|many|TRBJ2-6|NA
CASSGAGANVLTF
TGTGCCAGCTCTGGGGCCGGGGCCAACGTCCTGACTTTC
>TRBV5-1|NA|TRBJ2-7|TRBD2
CASSSEASGVGSYEQYF
TGCGCCAGCAGCTCTGAAGCTAGCGGGGTGGGCTCCTACGAGCAGTACTTC
>TRBV7-6|NA|TRBJ2-6|NA
CASSPASGQAYSGANVLTF
TGTGCCAGCAGCCCCGCTAGCGGACAGGCCTACTCTGGGGCCAACGTCCTGACTTTC
>TRBV10-3|NA|TRBJ2-1|NA
CATLSGNEQFF
TGTGCCACCCTGAGCGGCAATGAGCAGTTCTTC
>TRBV27|many|TRBJ2-2|TRBD2
CASRTSGIIGELFF
TGTGCCAGCCGGACTAGCGGGATTATCGGGGAGCTGTTTTTT
>TRBV10-3|many|TRBJ1-2|NA
CAISNFGDGYTF
TGTGCCATCAGTAACTTCGGGGATGGCTACACCTTC
>TRBV5-6|many|TRBJ2-5|TRBD2
CASSRLAEGQETQYF
TGTGCCAGCAGCAGACTAGCGGAAGGTCAAGAGACCCAGTACTTC
>TRBV6-1|many|TRBJ2-7|NA
CASSEERIPFYEQYF
TGTGCCAGCAGTGAAGAAAGGATCCCCTTCTACGAGCAGTACTTC
>TRBV13|many|TRBJ2-7|NA
CASSFGGHSSYEQYF
TGTGCCAGCAGCTTCGGAGGGCACTCGTCCTACGAGCAGTACTTC
>TRBV7-9|many|TRBJ2-7|NA
CASSLVSRTDSNYEQYF
TGTGCCAGCAGCTTAGTCTCACGGACGGACTCGAACTACGAGCAGTACTTC
>TRBV5-6|NA|TRBJ2-7|NA
CASSSGTEKPYEQYF
TGTGCCAGCAGTTCAGGGACTGAAAAGCCCTACGAGCAGTACTTC
>TRBV28|many|TRBJ1-2|NA
CASSLSTTIYGYTF
TGTGCCAGCAGTTTATCGACAACAATCTATGGCTACACCTTC
>TRBV20-1|many|TRBJ1-1|TRBD1
CSARDQGQGYTEAFF
TGCAGTGCTAGAGATCAGGGACAGGGATACACTGAAGCTTTCTTT
>TRBV11-2|few|TRBJ2-5|TRBD2
CASSLVWSSGSVGQETQYF
TGTGCCAGCAGCTTAGTCTGGTCTAGCGGGAGCGTGGGACAAGAGACCCAGTACTTC
>TRBV29-1|NA|TRBJ2-7|NA
CSVGQGGYEQYF
TGCAGCGTTGGTCAGGGGGGCTACGAGCAGTACTTC
>TRBV7-8|NA|TRBJ1-2|NA
CASSLVRTHGYTF
TGTGCCAGCAGCTTAGTACGGACGCATGGCTACACCTTC
>TRBV19|few|TRBJ2-7|NA
CASSIGPANEQYF
TGTGCCAGTAGTATAGGGCCCGCCAACGAGCAGTACTTC
>TRBV7-9|few|TRBJ2-4|NA
CASGLGAGTAKNIQYF
TGTGCCAGCGGCTTGGGGGCAGGGACAGCCAAAAACATTCAGTACTTC
>TRBV28|NA|TRBJ1-6|NA
CASSLESITGSPLHF
TGTGCCAGCAGTCTTGAGAGTATTACAGGGTCACCCCTCCACTTT
>TRBV3-1|many|TRBJ2-7|NA
CASSRRGISSYEQYF
TGTGCCAGCAGCCGAAGGGGGATCAGCTCCTACGAGCAGTACTTC
>TRBV5-6|few|TRBJ1-3|NA
CASSILRDTSSGNTIYF
TGTGCCAGCAGCATACTCCGGGACACCAGCTCTGGAAACACCATATATTTT
>TRBV27|NA|TRBJ1-3|TRBD1
CASKHRGTGDTIYF
TGTGCCAGCAAGCACAGGGGAACGGGGGACACCATATATTTT
>TRBV5-1|NA|TRBJ1-1|NA
CASSWMKGRLGTEAFF
TGCGCCAGCAGCTGGATGAAGGGACGGTTGGGCACTGAAGCTTTCTTT
>TRBV12-5|many|TRBJ2-5|TRBD1
CASGLVLSDRGQETQYF
TGTGCTAGTGGTTTGGTACTCTCGGACAGGGGCCAAGAGACCCAGTACTTC
>TRBV29-1|few|TRBJ2-7|NA
CSVQTIGYYDQYF
TGCAGCGTTCAAACTATCGGTTACTACGATCAGTACTTC
>TRBV20-1|NA|TRBJ2-7|NA
CSAIAGYYEQYF
TGCAGTGCTATCGCGGGCTATTACGAGCAGTACTTC